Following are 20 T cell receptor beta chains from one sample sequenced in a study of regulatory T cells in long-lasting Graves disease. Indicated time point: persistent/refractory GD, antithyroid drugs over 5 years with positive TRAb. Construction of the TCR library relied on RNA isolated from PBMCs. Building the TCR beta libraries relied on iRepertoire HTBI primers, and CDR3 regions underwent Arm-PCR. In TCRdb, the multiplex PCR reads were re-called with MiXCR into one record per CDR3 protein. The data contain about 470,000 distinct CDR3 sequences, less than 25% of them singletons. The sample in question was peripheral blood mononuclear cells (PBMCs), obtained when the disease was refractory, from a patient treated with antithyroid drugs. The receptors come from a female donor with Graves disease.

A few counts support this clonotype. In nucleotides, the CDR3 is TGTGCCAGCAGCTGGAGGGCCAGAAACGGGGAGCTGTTTTTT. It is translated as CASSWRARNGELFF. J is TRBJ2-2 and V is TRBV11-2; a weak D match, TRBD2 (6 bases). Looked up from germline, CDR1 is SGHAT and CDR2 is FQNNGV. The length of the CDR3 is 14 residues. V lost 4 bases, J lost 7 bases, and 13 bases lay in between.

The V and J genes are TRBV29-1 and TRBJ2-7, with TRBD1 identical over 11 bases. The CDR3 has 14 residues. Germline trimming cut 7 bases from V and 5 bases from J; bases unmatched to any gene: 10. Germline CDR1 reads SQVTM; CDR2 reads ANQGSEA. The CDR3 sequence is CSALGQGALDEQYF. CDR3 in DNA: TGCAGCGCCCTTGGACAGGGGGCTCTCGACGAGCAGTACTTC.

CDR3 sequence reads: CSVGEGLGYTF. In DNA, the CDR3 is TGCAGCGTTGGCGAGGGACTCGGCTACACCTTC. The chain couples TRBV29-1 to TRBJ1-2, with D perhaps matching TRBD1 (5 bases). V lost 4 bases, J lost 8 bases, and 11 bases lay in between. Germline V gives CDR1 SQVTM, CDR2 ANQGSEA. This CDR3 region has 11 residues.

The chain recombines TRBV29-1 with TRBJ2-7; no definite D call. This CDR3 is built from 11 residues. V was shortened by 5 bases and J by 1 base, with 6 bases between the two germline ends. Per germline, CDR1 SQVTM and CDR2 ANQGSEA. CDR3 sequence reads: CSVTVSYEQYF. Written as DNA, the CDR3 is TGCAGCGTTACGGTGTCCTACGAGCAGTACTTC.

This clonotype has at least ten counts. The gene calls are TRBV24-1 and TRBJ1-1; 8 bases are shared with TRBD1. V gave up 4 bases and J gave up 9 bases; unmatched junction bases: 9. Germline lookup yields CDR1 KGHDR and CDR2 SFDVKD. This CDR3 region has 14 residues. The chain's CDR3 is CATSDGTDREKAFF. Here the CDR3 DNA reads TGTGCCACCAGTGACGGAACGGACAGGGAAAAAGCTTTCTTT.

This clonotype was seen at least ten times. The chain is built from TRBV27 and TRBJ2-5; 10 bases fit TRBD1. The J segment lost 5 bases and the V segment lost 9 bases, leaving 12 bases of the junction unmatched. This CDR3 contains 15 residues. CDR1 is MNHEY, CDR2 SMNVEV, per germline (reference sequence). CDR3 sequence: CASNRDRGPKETQYF. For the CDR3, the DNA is TGTGCCAGTAATCGGGACAGGGGTCCCAAGGAGACCCAGTACTTC.

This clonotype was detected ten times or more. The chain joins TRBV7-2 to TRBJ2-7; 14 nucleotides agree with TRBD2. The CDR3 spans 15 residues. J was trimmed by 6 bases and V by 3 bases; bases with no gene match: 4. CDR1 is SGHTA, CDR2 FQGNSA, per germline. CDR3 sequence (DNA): TGTGCCAGCAGCTTCACCGGGACTAGCGGGAGCGAGCAGTACTTC. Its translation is CASSFTGTSGSEQYF.

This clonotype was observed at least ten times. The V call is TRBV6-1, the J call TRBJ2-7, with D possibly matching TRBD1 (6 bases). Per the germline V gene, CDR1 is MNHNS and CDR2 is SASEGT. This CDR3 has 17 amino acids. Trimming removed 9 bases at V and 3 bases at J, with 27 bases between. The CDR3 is CASTPPRDKRGYYEQYF. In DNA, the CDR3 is TGTGCCAGTACCCCCCCACGGGACAAAAGGGGATACTACGAGCAGTACTTC.

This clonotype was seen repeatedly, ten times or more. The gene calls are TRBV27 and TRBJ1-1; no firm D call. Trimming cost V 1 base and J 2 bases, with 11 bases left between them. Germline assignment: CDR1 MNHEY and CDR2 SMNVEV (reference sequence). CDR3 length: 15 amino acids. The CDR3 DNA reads TGTGCCAGCAGTTTATATCCCAGACCCAACACTGAAGCTTTCTTT. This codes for CASSLYPRPNTEAFF.

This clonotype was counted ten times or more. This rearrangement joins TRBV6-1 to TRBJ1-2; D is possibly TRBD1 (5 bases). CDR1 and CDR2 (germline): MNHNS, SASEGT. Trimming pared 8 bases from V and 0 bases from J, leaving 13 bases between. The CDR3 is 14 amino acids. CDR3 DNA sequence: TGTGCCAGCGACTACCGGGGCTCTAACTATGGCTACACCTTC. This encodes CASDYRGSNYGYTF.

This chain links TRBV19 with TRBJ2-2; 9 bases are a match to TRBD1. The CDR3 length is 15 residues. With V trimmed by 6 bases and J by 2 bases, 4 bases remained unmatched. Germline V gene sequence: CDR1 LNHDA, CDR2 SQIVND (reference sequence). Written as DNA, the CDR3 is TGTGCCAGTAGGGAGGGACAGGGAAACACCGGGGAGCTGTTTTTT. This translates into CASREGQGNTGELFF. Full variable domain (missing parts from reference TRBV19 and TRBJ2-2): DGGITQSPKYLFRKEGQNVTLSCEQNLNHDAMYWYRQDPGQGLRLIYYSQIVNDFQKGDIAEGYSVSREKKESFPLTVTSAQKNPTAFYLCASREGQGNTGELFFGEGSRLTVL.

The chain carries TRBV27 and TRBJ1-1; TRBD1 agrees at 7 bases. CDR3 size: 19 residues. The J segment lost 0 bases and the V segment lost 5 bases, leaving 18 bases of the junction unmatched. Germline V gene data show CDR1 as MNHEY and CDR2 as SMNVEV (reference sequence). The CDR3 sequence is CASSGKEGAQIFLNTEAFF. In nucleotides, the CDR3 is TGTGCCAGCAGTGGGAAAGAGGGGGCGCAGATATTCTTGAACACTGAAGCTTTCTTT.

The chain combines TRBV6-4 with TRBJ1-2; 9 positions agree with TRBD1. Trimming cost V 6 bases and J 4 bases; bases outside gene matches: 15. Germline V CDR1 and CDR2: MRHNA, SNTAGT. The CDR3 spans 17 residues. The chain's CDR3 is CASREVPGQGPLYGYTF. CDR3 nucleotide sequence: TGTGCCAGCAGAGAAGTCCCGGGACAGGGTCCCCTCTATGGCTACACCTTC.

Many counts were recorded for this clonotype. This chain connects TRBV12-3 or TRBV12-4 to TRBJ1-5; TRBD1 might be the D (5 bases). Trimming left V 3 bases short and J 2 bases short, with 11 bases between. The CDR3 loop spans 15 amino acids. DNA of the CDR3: TGTGCCAGCAGTTTGGGGAGGGGTGGCAATCAGCCCCAGCATTTT. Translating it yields CASSLGRGGNQPQHF.

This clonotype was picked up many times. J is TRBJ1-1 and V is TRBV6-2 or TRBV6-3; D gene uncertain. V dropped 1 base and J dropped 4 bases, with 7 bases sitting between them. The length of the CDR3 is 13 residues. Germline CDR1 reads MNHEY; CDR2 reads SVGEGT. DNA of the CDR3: TGTGCCAGCAGTTACTTATGGGGCACTGAAGCTTTCTTT. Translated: CASSYLWGTEAFF.

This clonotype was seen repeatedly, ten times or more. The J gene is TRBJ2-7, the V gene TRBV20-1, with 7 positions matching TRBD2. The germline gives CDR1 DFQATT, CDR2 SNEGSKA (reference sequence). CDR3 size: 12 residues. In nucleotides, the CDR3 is TGCAGCGTCCTAGCGGTGGGCTACGAGCAGTACTTC. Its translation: CSVLAVGYEQYF.

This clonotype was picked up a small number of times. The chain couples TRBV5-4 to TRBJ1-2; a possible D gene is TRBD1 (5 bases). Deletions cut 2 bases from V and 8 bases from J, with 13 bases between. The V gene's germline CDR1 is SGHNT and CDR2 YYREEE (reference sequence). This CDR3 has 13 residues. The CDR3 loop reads CASSLIGGGGYTF. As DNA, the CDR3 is TGTGCCAGCAGCTTAATCGGGGGAGGGGGCTACACCTTC.

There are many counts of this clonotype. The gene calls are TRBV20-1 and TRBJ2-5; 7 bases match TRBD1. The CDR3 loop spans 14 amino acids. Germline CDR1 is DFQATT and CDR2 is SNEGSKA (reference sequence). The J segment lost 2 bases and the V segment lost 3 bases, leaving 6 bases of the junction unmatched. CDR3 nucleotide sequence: TGCAGTGCTAGTTCGGACAGGTATCAAGAGACCCAGTACTTC. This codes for CSASSDRYQETQYF.

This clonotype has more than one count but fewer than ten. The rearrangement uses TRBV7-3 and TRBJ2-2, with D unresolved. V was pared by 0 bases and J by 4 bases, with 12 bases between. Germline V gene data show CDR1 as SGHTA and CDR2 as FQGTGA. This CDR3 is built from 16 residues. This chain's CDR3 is CASSLTSLGPTGELFF. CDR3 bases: TGTGCCAGCAGCTTAACGTCGCTTGGCCCCACCGGGGAGCTGTTTTTT.

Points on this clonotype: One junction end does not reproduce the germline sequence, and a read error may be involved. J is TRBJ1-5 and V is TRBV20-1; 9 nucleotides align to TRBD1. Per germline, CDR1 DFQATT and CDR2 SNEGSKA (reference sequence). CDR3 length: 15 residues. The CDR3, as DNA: TGTCCATACTTAACAGGGGGCCTCCCGAATCAGCCCCAGCATTTT. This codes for CPYLTGGLPNQPQHF.